This T cell receptor beta chain emerged from a study of T cells in Graves' hyperthyroidism and ophthalmopathy. The wider study: The authors collected peripheral blood at initial diagnosis, before any treatment. Study observations and caveats: Also found in blood were most expanded thyroid clonotypes above 0.001.

Using RNA transcripts as the source, TCR beta CDR3 regions were amplified. Researchers ran a first-round RT-PCR on the TCR CDR3 using the HTBI primer set. TCRdb re-called the multiplex PCR reads through MiXCR, storing one row per CDR3 protein. Here the sample spans around 400,000 distinct CDR3 sequences, roughly 25% being singletons. This clonotype turned up a few times. The antigen remains unidentified. Lactation, pregnancy, other autoimmune disease or uncontrolled infection excluded patients. The PBMCs were taken from over 9.5 ml of fresh peripheral blood. The sequence was collected from a man in his fifties or sixties with Graves' hyperthyroidism. Sequencing used blood.

The CDR3 bases are TGTGCCAGCAGTTTATTGGCGGGAGGATGGGGAGATACGCAGTATTTT. Residues: CASSLLAGGWGDTQYF. The V gene is TRBV12-3 or TRBV12-4, the J gene TRBJ2-3; 8 positions match TRBD2. Trimming took 2 bases from V and 5 from J; bases not matched to a gene: 9. This CDR3 has 16 residues.